Each of the 5 T cell receptor beta chains below was sequenced from the same sample in a study of T cell responses to AZD1222 COVID-19 vaccine. The repertoire was sequenced with immunoSEQ multiplex PCR; TCRdb's copy has only in-frame clones and lacks some. The sample has about 150,000 clones; roughly nine tenths are singletons. Sequencing was performed on peripheral blood, taken on day 0 of AZD1222 vaccination. The receptors were gathered from an adult in good health.

V usage is TRBV19 and J usage is TRBJ2-3, with unresolved D. The V end was cut by 1 base, the J end by 5 bases, with 16 bases between. The CDR3 totals 16 residues. CDR1 and CDR2 (germline): LNHDA, SQIVND (reference sequence). CDR3 loop: CASSIAPVSAIDTQYF. DNA for the CDR3: TGTGCCAGTAGTATAGCCCCGGTTTCGGCGATAGATACGCAGTATTTT.

The chain combines TRBV11-3 with TRBJ2-1, with TRBD2 matching 15 bases. The CDR3 runs 17 residues. After removal of 6 bases from V and 0 bases from J, the junction contained 3 bases not matched to a gene. Germline loops: CDR1 SGHNT, CDR2 YENEEA. CDR3 sequence reads: CASRGLAGGISYNEQFF. The CDR3 nucleotides read TGTGCCAGCAGGGGACTAGCGGGAGGAATCTCCTACAATGAGCAGTTCTTC. The whole variable domain, filled in from reference TRBV11-3 and TRBJ2-1, reads EAGVVQSPRYKIIEKKQPVAFWCNPISGHNTLYWYLQNLGQGPELLIRYENEEAVDDSQLPKDRFSAERLKGVDSTLKIQPAELGDSAVYLCASRGLAGGISYNEQFFGPGTRLTVL.

The chain couples TRBV5-1 to TRBJ1-1; no firm D call. This CDR3 region has 13 residues. V was clipped by 0 bases and J by 8 bases, with 11 bases between them. Germline-derived CDR1 and CDR2 are SGHRS and YFSETQ. The CDR3 loop is CASSLEPSREAFF. In DNA, the CDR3 is TGCGCCAGCAGCTTGGAGCCAAGCAGAGAAGCTTTCTTT.

The V call is TRBV6-5, the J call TRBJ2-7, with no clear D. Trimming removed 0 bases at V and 8 bases at J, with 11 bases between. The CDR3 contains 13 residues. Looked up from germline, CDR1 is MNHEY and CDR2 is SVGAGI. The CDR3 reads CASSYSPGLKQYF. Here the CDR3 DNA reads TGTGCCAGCAGTTACTCTCCCGGGCTTAAGCAGTACTTC.

This clone has only a few counts. J is TRBJ2-3 and V is TRBV7-6; D uncertain. V was clipped by 6 bases and J by 2 bases, with 12 bases between them. From germline, CDR1 is SGHVS and CDR2 FNYEAQ. This CDR3 region has 14 residues. The CDR3 nucleotides read TGTGCCAGCAGACCAGACACGAACACAGATACGCAGTATTTT. Translation: CASRPDTNTDTQYF.